This TCR beta chain was identified during a study of blood T cell repertoires in COVID-19. This CDR3 comprises 15 residues. V was clipped by 0 bases and J by 0 bases, with 9 bases between them. Germline V gene data show CDR1 as SGHAT and CDR2 as FQNNGV. This table comes from immunoSEQ multiplex PCR, and its TCRdb copy is limited to in-frame clones, with some not included. The sample contains a few hundred thousand clones, 88% of which appear only once. The TCR comes from a human donor in a cohort sampled during active COVID-19. The sample taken for sequencing was peripheral blood. The genes are TRBV11-2 and TRBJ2-7; D is undetermined. The CDR3 spells CASSLDPHSSYEQYF. CDR3 bases: TGTGCCAGCAGCTTAGATCCGCATAGCTCCTACGAGCAGTACTTC.